Listed here is a single T cell receptor (beta chain). Antigen unknown. This sample is part of a study of tumor-infiltrating lymphocytes in localized non-small cell lung cancer. Overall study context: Some samples were collected after neoadjuvant chemotherapy; smokers, never-smokers and several histologies were included. Study outcomes and limitations: Different pieces of the same tissue were used for each assay.

Sequencing was performed with immunoSEQ multiplex PCR; in TCRdb, only in-frame clones are kept and a portion is missing. This sample has over 10,000 clones, with about 76% found just once. V lost 6 bases and J lost 7; bases outside the gene matches: 11. Germline V gives CDR1 MDHEN, CDR2 SYDVKM. The CDR3 contains 15 residues. This chain links TRBV28 with TRBJ2-1; TRBD1 matches 8 bases. The sequencing sample was made of uninvolved lung tissue not adjacent to the tumor. The clonotype was recovered from a human donor with non-small cell lung cancer. The CDR3 nucleotides are TGTGCCAGCAGCCCCGGACAGGGAAGGAGGAATGAGCAGTTCTTC. It specifies CASSPGQGRRNEQFF.